The 14 T cell receptor beta chains given below trace back to one sample, sequenced in a study of shared clonotypes between healthy human individuals. The protocol was immunoSEQ multiplex PCR, while the TCRdb copy is restricted to in-frame clones and leaves out a portion. Of some 350,000 clones detected, around 67% appear once; the ten largest clones hold around 10%. Specimen: memory CD4+ T cells sorted from blood. Subset denoted: CD45RA-negative fraction. The receptor set was obtained from a man aged 30-40 years in good health.

The V gene is TRBV25-1, the J gene TRBJ2-5, with D unresolved. Trimming pared 2 bases from V and 3 bases from J, leaving 7 bases between. This CDR3 contains 13 residues. CDR1 is MGHDK, CDR2 SYGVNS, per germline. This CDR3 is CASSESMEETQYF. The CDR3 coding sequence is TGTGCCAGCAGTGAAAGTATGGAAGAGACCCAGTACTTC.

The J gene is TRBJ2-3, the V gene TRBV4-3, with D perhaps TRBD1 (6 bases). Germline loops: CDR1 LGHNA, CDR2 YSLEER. The V and J ends lost 1 base and 2 bases respectively, with 13 bases between them. The CDR3 spans 16 residues. CDR3 sequence: CASSQVDRRYTDTQYF. The CDR3 DNA sequence: TGCGCCAGCAGCCAAGTTGACAGGCGTTACACAGATACGCAGTATTTT.

The chain couples TRBV19 to TRBJ2-2, with D perhaps matching TRBD1 (6 bases). The V end was cut by 9 bases, the J end by 8 bases, with 10 bases between. The CDR3 spans 11 residues. CDR1 is LNHDA and CDR2 is SQIVND in the germline V gene (reference sequence). CDR3 DNA sequence: TGTGCCAGCAGGGGTTCAGGGGAGCTGTTTTTT. It is translated as CASRGSGELFF.

The chain is built from TRBV4-1 and TRBJ2-7; 7 bases match TRBD1. CDR1 is MGHRA and CDR2 is YSYEKL in the germline V gene. The V and J ends lost 1 base and 3 bases, in that order; junction bases with no gene match: 3. This CDR3 is 14 amino acids long. Here the CDR3 reads CASSQVGQFYEQYF. The CDR3 bases are TGCGCCAGCAGCCAAGTGGGACAGTTCTACGAGCAGTACTTC.

Comment on this clone: A much larger clone is a single base away; this may be a read error. This rearrangement joins TRBV7-2 to TRBJ1-1, with D unresolved. Germline lookup yields CDR1 SGHTA and CDR2 FQGNSA. The V gene lost 2 bases and the J gene lost 1 base, with 5 bases spanning the gap. The CDR3 length is 13 residues. In DNA, the CDR3 is TGTGCCAGCAGCTTACTCGGGAACACTGAAGCTTTCTTT. Translated: CASSLLGNTEAFF. Full variable domain (rest looked up from reference TRBV7-2 and TRBJ1-1): GAGVSQSPSNKVTEKGKDVELRCDPISGHTALYWYRQSLGQGLEFLIYFQGNSAPDKSGLPSDRFSAERTGGSVSTLTIQRTQQEDSAVYLCASSLLGNTEAFFGQGTRLTVV.

The chain employs TRBV6-5 and TRBJ1-5, with 9 bases lining up with TRBD1. Germline V gene lookup returns CDR1 MNHEY and CDR2 SVGAGI. With 4 bases clipped from V and 7 bases from J, the junction kept 8 bases outside the gene matches. CDR3 length equals 15 residues. CDR3 region: CASSSGQGLNQPQHF. The CDR3 nucleotides are TGTGCCAGCAGTTCCGGACAGGGGTTGAACCAGCCCCAGCATTTT.

In this sample, this clone turned up a few times. The CDR3, as DNA: TGTGCCAGCAGCTCACAACTCAGCGGTTCCGAGCAGTACTTC. Protein sequence: CASSSQLSGSEQYF. This rearrangement joins TRBV7-9 to TRBJ2-7; maybe TRBD2 (5 bases). The CDR3 is 14 residues long. The ends were cut back, 4 bases at V and 6 bases at J, with 16 bases in the middle. CDR1 is SEHNR and CDR2 is FQNEAQ in the germline V gene (reference sequence).

This clone is a singleton in its sample. The chain joins TRBV28 to TRBJ1-1; possible D gene TRBD1, 6 bases. CDR1 is MDHEN, CDR2 SYDVKM, per germline. Trimming pared 1 base from V and 5 bases from J, leaving 11 bases between. The CDR3 consists of 14 residues. The CDR3 loop is CASSLLQGGTEAFF. The CDR3 DNA is TGTGCCAGCAGTTTATTACAGGGTGGTACTGAAGCTTTCTTT.

The chain recombines TRBV15 with TRBJ1-4; 11 nucleotides align to TRBD1. J was trimmed by 8 bases and V by 5 bases; bases with no gene match: 7. CDR3 length: 15 residues. In germline, CDR1 is LNHNV, CDR2 YYDKDF (reference sequence). The CDR3 protein is CATSENRDRGEKLFF. For the CDR3, the DNA is TGTGCCACCAGCGAGAACCGGGACAGGGGGGAAAAACTGTTTTTT.

The rearrangement links TRBV7-2 to TRBJ2-7; D may correspond to TRBD1 or TRBD2 (6 bases each). Trimming stripped 5 bases from V and 6 bases from J, with 17 bases between. The CDR3 has 14 residues. Germline V lookup: CDR1 SGHTA, CDR2 FQGNSA. The CDR3 reads CASSHGGARVEQYF. The CDR3 nucleotides are TGTGCCAGCAGCCACGGGGGCGCACGGGTCGAGCAGTACTTC.

The rearrangement joins TRBV5-1 to TRBJ2-3; TRBD2 matches at 10 bases. In germline, CDR1 is SGHRS, CDR2 YFSETQ. The length of the CDR3 is 16 residues. Trimming at V came to 4 bases and at J to 4 bases, leaving 9 bases not matched to a gene. The DNA of the CDR3 is TGCGCCAGCAGCATTATAGCGGGAGGTAGCCCAGATACGCAGTATTTT. Translation gives CASSIIAGGSPDTQYF. Complete variable domain (other parts from reference TRBV5-1 and TRBJ2-3): KAGVTQTPRYLIKTRGQQVTLSCSPISGHRSVSWYQQTPGQGLQFLFEYFSETQRNKGNFPGRFSGRQFSNSRSEMNVSTLELGDSALYLCASSIIAGGSPDTQYFGPGTRLTVL.

The chain couples TRBV5-4 to TRBJ1-2, with D perhaps TRBD1 (6 bases). V was cut by 5 bases and J by 4 bases, with 15 bases left in between. CDR1 and CDR2 from the germline V gene are SGHNT and YYREEE (reference sequence). This CDR3 contains 14 residues. The CDR3 coding sequence is TGTGCCAGCAGGATAGCAGGGGCCGGCTATGGCTACACCTTC. Translation gives CASRIAGAGYGYTF. Combining the CDR3 with reference TRBV5-4 and TRBJ1-2 gives the whole variable domain ETGVTQSPTHLIKTRGQQVTLRCSSQSGHNTVSWYQQALGQGPQFIFQYYREEENGRGNFPPRFSGLQFPNYSSELNVNALELDDSALYLCASRIAGAGYGYTFGSGTRLTVV.

This clone was detected ten times or more. This chain links TRBV11-2 with TRBJ2-7, with D unclear. Per the germline V gene, CDR1 is SGHAT and CDR2 is FQNNGV. The CDR3 consists of 14 residues. Trimming left V 5 bases short and J 2 bases short, with 13 bases between. The CDR3 coding sequence is TGTGCCAGCAGCCGCGGACCGGACGCCTACGAGCAGTACTTC. Translation: CASSRGPDAYEQYF. The variable domain in full, completed from reference TRBV11-2 and TRBJ2-7, reads EAGVAQSPRYKIIEKRQSVAFWCNPISGHATLYWYQQILGQGPKLLIQFQNNGVVDDSQLPKDRFSAERLKGVDSTLKIQPAKLEDSAVYLCASSRGPDAYEQYFGPGTRLTVT.

The V gene is TRBV7-2, the J gene TRBJ2-7, with 7 bases matching TRBD2. The CDR3 has 14 amino acids. The germline CDR1 and CDR2 sequences are SGHTA and FQGNSA. The trim removed 2 bases at V and 3 bases at J, leaving 4 bases unmatched. The CDR3 DNA sequence: TGTGCCAGCAGCTTATGGTTAGCGGGCTACGAGCAGTACTTC. This translates into CASSLWLAGYEQYF.